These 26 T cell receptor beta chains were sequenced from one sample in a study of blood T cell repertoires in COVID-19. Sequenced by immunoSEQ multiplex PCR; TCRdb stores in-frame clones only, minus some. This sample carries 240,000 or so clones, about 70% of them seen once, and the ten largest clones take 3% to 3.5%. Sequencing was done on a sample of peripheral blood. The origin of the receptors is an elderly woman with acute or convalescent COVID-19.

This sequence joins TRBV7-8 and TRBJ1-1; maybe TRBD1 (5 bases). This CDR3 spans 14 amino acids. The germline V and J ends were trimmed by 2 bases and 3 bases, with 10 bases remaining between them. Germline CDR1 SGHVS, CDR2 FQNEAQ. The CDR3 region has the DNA TGTGCCAGCAGCTTACTGGGGCTAGACACTGAAGCTTTCTTT. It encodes CASSLLGLDTEAFF.

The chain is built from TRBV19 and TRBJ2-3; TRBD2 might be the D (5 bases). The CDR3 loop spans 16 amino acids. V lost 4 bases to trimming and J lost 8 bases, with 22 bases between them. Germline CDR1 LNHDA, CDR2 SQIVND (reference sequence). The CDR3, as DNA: TGTGCCAGTAGTAGCCCCCCTCAGGCCGACGGGGTTACGCAGTATTTT. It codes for CASSSPPQADGVTQYF.

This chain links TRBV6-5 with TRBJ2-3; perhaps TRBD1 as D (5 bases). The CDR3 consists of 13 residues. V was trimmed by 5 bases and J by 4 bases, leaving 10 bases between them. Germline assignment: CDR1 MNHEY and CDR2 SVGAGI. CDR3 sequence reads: CASSPRAADTQYF. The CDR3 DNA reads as TGTGCCAGCAGTCCCAGGGCGGCAGATACGCAGTATTTT.

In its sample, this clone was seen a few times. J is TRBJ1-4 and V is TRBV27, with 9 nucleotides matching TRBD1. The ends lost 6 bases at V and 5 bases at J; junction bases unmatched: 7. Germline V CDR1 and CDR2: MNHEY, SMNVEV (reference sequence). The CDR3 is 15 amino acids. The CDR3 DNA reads TGTGCCAGCAGCCCCTCGACAGGGGGAAATGAAAAACTGTTTTTT. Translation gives CASSPSTGGNEKLFF.

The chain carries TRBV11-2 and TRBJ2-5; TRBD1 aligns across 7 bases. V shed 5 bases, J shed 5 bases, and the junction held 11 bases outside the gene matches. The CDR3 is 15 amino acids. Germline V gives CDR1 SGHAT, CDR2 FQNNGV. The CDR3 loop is CASSVSDRLRETQYF. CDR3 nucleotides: TGTGCCAGCAGCGTCTCGGACAGGCTTAGGGAGACCCAGTACTTC.

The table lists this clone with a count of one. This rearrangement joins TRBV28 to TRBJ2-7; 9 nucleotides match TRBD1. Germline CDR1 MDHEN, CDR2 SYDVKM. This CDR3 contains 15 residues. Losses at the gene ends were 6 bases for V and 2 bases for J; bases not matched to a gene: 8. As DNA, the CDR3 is TGTGCCAGCAGGTCCCCGGGGACAGGGACCTACGAGCAGTACTTC. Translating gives CASRSPGTGTYEQYF.

The CDR3 DNA is TGTGCCAGCAGCGGGACAGTGGGTGGCTACACCTTC. Residues: CASSGTVGGYTF. The J gene is TRBJ1-2, the V gene TRBV3-1 (or the pseudogene TRBV3-2); 7 nucleotides agree with TRBD1. With V trimmed by 5 bases and J by 7 bases, 4 bases remained unmatched. CDR1 LGHDT and CDR2 YNNKEL come from the germline V gene (reference sequence). This CDR3 is built from 12 residues.

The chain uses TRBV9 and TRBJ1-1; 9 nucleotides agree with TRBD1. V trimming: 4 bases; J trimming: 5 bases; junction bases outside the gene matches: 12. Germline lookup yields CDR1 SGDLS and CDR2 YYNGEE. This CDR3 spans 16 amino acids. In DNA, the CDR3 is TGTGCCAGCAGCCCCCAGGAGGGACAGGGTAGGACTGAAGCTTTCTTT. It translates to CASSPQEGQGRTEAFF.

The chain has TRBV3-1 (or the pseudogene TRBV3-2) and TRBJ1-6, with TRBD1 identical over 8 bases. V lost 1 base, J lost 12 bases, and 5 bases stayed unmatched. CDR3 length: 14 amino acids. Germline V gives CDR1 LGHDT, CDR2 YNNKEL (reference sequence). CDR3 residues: CASSQGTGWVPLHF. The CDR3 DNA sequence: TGTGCCAGCAGCCAAGGGACAGGGTGGGTACCCCTCCACTTT.

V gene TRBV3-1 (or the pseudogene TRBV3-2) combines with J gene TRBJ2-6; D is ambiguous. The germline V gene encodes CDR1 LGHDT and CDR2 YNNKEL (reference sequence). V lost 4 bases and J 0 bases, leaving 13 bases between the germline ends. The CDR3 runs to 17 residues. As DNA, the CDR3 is TGTGCCAGCAGCCCGGGTTCACCGAACTCTGGGGCCAACGTCCTGACTTTC. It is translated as CASSPGSPNSGANVLTF.

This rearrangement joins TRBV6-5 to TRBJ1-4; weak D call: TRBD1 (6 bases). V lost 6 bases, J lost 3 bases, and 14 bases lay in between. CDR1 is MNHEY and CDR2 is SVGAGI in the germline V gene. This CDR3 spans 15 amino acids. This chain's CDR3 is CASRQLGQPNEKLFF. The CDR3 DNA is TGTGCCAGCAGGCAATTAGGACAGCCTAATGAAAAACTGTTTTTT.

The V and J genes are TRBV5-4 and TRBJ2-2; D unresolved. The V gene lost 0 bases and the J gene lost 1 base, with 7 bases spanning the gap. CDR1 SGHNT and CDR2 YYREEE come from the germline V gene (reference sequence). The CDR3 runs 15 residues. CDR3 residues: CASSLGRRNTGELFF. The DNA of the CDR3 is TGTGCCAGCAGCTTGGGGCGGCGGAACACCGGGGAGCTGTTTTTT.

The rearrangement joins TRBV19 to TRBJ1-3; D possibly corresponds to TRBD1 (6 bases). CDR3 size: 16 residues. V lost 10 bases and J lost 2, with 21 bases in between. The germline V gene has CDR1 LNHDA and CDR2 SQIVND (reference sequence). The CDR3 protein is CATTRGTGTTGNTIYF. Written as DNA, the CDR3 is TGTGCCACCACTCGAGGAACAGGGACTACTGGAAACACCATATATTTT. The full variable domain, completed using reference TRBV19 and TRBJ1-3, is DGGITQSPKYLFRKEGQNVTLSCEQNLNHDAMYWYRQDPGQGLRLIYYSQIVNDFQKGDIAEGYSVSREKKESFPLTVTSAQKNPTAFYLCATTRGTGTTGNTIYFGEGSWLTVV.

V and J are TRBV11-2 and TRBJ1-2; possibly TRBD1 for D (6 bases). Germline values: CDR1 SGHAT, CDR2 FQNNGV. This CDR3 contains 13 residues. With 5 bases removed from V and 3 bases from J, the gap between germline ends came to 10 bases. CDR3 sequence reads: CASSARGDYGYTF. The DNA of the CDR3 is TGTGCCAGCAGCGCCAGGGGCGACTATGGCTACACCTTC.

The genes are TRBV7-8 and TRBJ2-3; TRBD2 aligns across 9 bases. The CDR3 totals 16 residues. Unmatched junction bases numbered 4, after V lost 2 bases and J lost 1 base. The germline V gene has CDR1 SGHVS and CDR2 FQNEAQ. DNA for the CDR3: TGTGCCAGCAGCTTATCCCCTAGCGGGGGCACAGATACGCAGTATTTT. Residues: CASSLSPSGGTDTQYF.

The CDR3 DNA follows: TGCGCCAGCAGCCTACAGGGATTAGGGACTTTCTTT. Translating it yields CASSLQGLGTFF. The rearrangement joins TRBV10-1 to TRBJ1-1; TRBD1 might be the D (6 bases). This CDR3 region has 12 residues. V was pared by 6 bases and J by 12 bases, with 17 bases between. CDR1 and CDR2 (germline): WNHNN, SYGVQD (reference sequence).

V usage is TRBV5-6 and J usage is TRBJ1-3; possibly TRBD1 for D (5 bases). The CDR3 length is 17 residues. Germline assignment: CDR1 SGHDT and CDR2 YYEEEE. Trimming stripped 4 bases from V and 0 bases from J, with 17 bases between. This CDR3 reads CASSLTGGGLSGNTIYF. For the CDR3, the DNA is TGTGCCAGCAGCCTCACCGGGGGAGGGCTCTCTGGAAACACCATATATTTT. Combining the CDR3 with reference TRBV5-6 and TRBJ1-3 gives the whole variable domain DAGVTQSPTHLIKTRGQQVTLRCSPKSGHDTVSWYQQALGQGPQFIFQYYEEEERQRGNFPDRFSGHQFPNYSSELNVNALLLGDSALYLCASSLTGGGLSGNTIYFGEGSWLTVV.

The CDR3 DNA is TGTGCCAGCAGCCAAGAAGGGGAAGGGGGCCGAGAAGCTTTCTTT. It encodes CASSQEGEGGREAFF. The chain uses TRBV3-1 (or the pseudogene TRBV3-2) and TRBJ1-1; 7 nucleotides line up with TRBD1. This CDR3 contains 15 residues. The V segment lost 0 bases and the J segment 8 bases; nucleotides outside the gene matches: 9. The germline CDR1 and CDR2 sequences are LGHDT and YNNKEL (reference sequence).

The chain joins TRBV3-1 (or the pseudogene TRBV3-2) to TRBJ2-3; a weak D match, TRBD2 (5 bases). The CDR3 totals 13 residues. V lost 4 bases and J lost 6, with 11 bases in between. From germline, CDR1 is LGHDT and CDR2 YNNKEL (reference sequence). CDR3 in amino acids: CASSLLSGDTQYF. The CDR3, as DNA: TGTGCCAGCAGCCTCCTTTCGGGGGATACGCAGTATTTT.

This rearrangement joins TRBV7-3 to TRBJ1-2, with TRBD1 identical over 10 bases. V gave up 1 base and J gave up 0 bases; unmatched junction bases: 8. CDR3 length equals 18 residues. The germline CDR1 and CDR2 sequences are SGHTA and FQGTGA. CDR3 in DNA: TGTGCCAGCAGCTTAAGCCCGCCGACAGGGGGCTCTAACTATGGCTACACCTTC. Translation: CASSLSPPTGGSNYGYTF.

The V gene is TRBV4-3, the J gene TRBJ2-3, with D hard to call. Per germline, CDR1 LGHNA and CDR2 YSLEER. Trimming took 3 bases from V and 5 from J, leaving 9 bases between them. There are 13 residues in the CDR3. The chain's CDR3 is CASSQQPGDTQYF. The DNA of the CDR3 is TGCGCCAGCAGCCAGCAACCCGGAGATACGCAGTATTTT.

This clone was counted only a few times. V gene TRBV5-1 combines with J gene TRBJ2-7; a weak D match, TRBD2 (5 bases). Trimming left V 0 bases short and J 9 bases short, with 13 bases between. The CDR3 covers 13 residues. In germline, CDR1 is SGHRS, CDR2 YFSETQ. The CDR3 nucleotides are TGCGCCAGCAGCTTGGCTGGGAGCTCCGTGCAGTACTTC. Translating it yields CASSLAGSSVQYF.

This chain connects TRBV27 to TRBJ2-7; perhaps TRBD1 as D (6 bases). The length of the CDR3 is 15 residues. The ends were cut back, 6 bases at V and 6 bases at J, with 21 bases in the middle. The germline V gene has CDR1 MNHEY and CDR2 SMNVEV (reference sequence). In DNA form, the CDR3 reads TGTGCCAGCAGGTCACCTACCAGGGGAGCAGGCGAGCAGTACTTC. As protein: CASRSPTRGAGEQYF.

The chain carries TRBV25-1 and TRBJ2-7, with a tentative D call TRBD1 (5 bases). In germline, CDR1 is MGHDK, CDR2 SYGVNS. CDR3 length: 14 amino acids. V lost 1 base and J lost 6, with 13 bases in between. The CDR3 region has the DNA TGTGCCAGCAGTGAATTCGCTAGGGGCCGCGAGCAGTACTTC. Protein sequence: CASSEFARGREQYF.

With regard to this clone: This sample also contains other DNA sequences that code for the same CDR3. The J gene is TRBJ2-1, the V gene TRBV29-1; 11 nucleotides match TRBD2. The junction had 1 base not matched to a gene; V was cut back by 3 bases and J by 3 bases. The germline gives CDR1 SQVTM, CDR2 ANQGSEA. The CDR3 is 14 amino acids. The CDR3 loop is CSVEGTSGYNEQFF. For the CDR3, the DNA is TGCAGCGTTGAGGGGACTAGCGGCTACAATGAGCAGTTCTTC.

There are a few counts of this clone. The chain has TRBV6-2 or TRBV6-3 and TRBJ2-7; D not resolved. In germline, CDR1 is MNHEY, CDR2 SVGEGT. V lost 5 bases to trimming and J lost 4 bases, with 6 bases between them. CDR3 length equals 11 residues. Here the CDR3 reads CASSVRYEQYF. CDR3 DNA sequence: TGTGCCAGCAGTGTGCGGTACGAGCAGTACTTC.